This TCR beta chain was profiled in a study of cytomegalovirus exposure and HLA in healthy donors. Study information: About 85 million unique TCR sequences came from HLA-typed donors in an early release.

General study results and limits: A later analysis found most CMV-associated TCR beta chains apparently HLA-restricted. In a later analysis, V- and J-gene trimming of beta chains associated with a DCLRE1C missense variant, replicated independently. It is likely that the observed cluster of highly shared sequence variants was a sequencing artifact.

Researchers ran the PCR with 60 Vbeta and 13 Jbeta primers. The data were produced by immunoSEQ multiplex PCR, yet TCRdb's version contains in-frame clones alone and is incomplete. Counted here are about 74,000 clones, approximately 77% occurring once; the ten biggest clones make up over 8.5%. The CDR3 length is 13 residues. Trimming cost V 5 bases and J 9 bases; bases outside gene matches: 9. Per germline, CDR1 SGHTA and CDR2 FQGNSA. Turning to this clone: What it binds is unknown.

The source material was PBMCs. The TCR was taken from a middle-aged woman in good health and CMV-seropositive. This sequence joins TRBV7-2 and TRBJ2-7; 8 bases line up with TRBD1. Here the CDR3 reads CASSAGQGLRQYF. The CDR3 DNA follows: TGTGCCAGCAGCGCAGGACAGGGTTTAAGGCAGTACTTC.